This TCR beta chain is from a study of blood T cell repertoires in COVID-19 (dated by TCRdb to 2020 to 2021). Study-level background: Samples covering the acute and convalescent phases of COVID-19 were provided by collaborators in the United States, Italy and Spain. The material from the prospective study consisted of cDNA or gDNA derived from T cells, B-cell-depleted T cells, or PBMCs. The dataset comprised deeply sampled blood TCRbeta repertoires from subjects exposed to, actively infected with, or recovered from COVID-19. The repertoires were made available in a free public database intended to serve as a resource for research on the immune response to SARS-CoV-2. The samples were drawn from two sources: the first 160 participants of the ongoing ImmuneRACE study, and 950 to 1,500 subjects contributed by 6 global collaborators. The sample metadata nearly always contained a de-identified subject ID, COVID-19 status, age in years and sex. HLA class I and class II types, where available, came from metadata supplied by the sample provider rather than from assay-based typing.

Of note for this clone: Its antigen remains unidentified. No much larger clone exists at a distance of one base, and base qualities are not known.

Results the study describes overall, beyond this receptor: The amount of clinical and demographic metadata varied by source and participant and was provided uncurated.

TCRbeta CDR3 regions were amplified from genomic DNA by means of the immunoSEQ Assay, a bias-controlled multiplex PCR. From the authors' description of their analysis: The number of nucleated cells in each sample was estimated by amplification of reference gene primers within the assay. To quantify the absolute abundance of each unique TCRbeta CDR3 rearrangement, sequence reads were collapsed and filtered. For each sample, productive Simpson clonality was calculated by taking the square root of Simpson's diversity index across productive rearrangements. This is the immuneACCESS table as TCRdb keeps it, with only in-frame sequences that have V and J called. A part of the clones is gone; compared with another copy, unresolved V genes explain less than half, and the rest is unexplained. V and J calls and clone size come straight from that table; D and trimming were deduced from the DNA. This sample lists under 300,000 clones; over 80% were detected once. The ten largest clones add up to about 2.9% of the sample.

Via the germline V gene (reference sequence), CDR1 is LGHDT and CDR2 YNNKEL. The CDR3, cysteine through phenylalanine, is 13 amino acids long. Solely the CDR3 DNA is kept, with 39 bases framed from the first base. V is shortened by 2 bases, J by 5 bases, and the region joining them spans 8 bases. In the prospective study, participants were roughly 18 to 90 years old, resided in about two dozen geographic areas of the United States, and were enrolled through a virtual design. In the prospective study, cohorts were assigned on the basis of participant-reported clinical history obtained from a screening survey and a study questionnaire. Exposed participants were defined as having been in contact with someone with a PCR-confirmed or clinician-diagnosed COVID-19 case within 2 weeks of study entry. Each participant in the prospective study had whole blood, serum and a nasopharyngeal or oropharyngeal swab collected by mobile phlebotomists. Participants in the prospective study had the option to provide additional blood draws and questionnaires over a roughly two-month period. Before DNA extraction, prospective study blood samples were shipped either frozen or at room temperature.

The chain couples TRBV3-1 (or the pseudogene TRBV3-2) to TRBJ2-3, with no confidently assigned D gene. What was sequenced was PBMCs or T cells enriched from blood (not recorded which). The sequence was collected from a woman in her thirties or forties who had been exposed to COVID-19. In nucleotide form, the sequence is TGTGCCAGCAGCCAATTCGTGCGAGATACGCAGTATTTT. This gives the protein CASSQFVRDTQYF.